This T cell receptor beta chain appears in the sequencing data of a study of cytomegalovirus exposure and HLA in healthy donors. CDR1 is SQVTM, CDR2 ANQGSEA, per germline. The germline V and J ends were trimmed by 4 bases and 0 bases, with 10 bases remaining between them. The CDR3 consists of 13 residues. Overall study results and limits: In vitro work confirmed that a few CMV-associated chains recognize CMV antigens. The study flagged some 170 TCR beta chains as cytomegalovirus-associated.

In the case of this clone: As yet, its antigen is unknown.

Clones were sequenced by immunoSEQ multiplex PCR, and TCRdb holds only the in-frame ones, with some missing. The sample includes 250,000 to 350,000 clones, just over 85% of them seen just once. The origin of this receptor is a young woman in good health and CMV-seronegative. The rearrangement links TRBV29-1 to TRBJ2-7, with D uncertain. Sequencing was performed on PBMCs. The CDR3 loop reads CSVGAGRSYEQYF. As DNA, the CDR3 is TGCAGCGTTGGGGCTGGCCGCTCCTACGAGCAGTACTTC.